Following are 5 T cell receptor beta chains from one sample sequenced in a study of cytomegalovirus exposure and HLA in healthy donors. Primers included in the PCR were 60 Vbeta and 13 Jbeta primers. The method was immunoSEQ multiplex PCR; TCRdb's version includes in-frame clones alone and lacks a portion of them. In the table there are roughly 99,000 clones, 82% of which are singletons. Sequenced sample: PBMCs. All receptors come from a man younger than 40 in good health and CMV-seropositive.

J is TRBJ1-2 and V is TRBV7-2, with 8 nucleotides matching TRBD1. This CDR3 has 16 amino acids. Germline values: CDR1 SGHTA, CDR2 FQGNSA. J was trimmed by 7 bases and V by 2 bases; bases with no gene match: 12. CDR3 loop: CASSLNVGGQGGGYTF. In DNA form, the CDR3 reads TGTGCCAGCAGCTTAAACGTGGGAGGACAGGGAGGTGGCTACACCTTC.

The chain uses TRBV6-1 and TRBJ2-5; 10 bases align to TRBD2. Germline assignment: CDR1 MNHNS and CDR2 SASEGT. V trimming: 5 bases; J trimming: 4 bases; junction bases outside the gene matches: 7. The CDR3 sequence is 15 residues long. CDR3 sequence: CASSPTLAGRETQYF. The CDR3 DNA sequence: TGTGCCAGCAGTCCTACACTAGCGGGGCGAGAGACCCAGTACTTC.

The chain employs TRBV15 and TRBJ2-5, with 14 bases lining up with TRBD2. Germline V lookup: CDR1 LNHNV, CDR2 YYDKDF (reference sequence). The CDR3 contains 17 residues. With V trimmed by 1 base and J by 3 bases, 4 bases remained unmatched. The chain's CDR3 is CATSRVRTSGGKETQYF. CDR3 bases: TGTGCCACCAGCAGAGTTCGGACTAGCGGGGGGAAAGAGACCCAGTACTTC.

The count of this clone is one. The rearrangement uses TRBV11-3 and TRBJ1-2; 10 bases fit TRBD1. J was trimmed by 3 bases and V by 5 bases; bases with no gene match: 12. Germline CDR1 and CDR2: SGHNT and YENEEA. The CDR3 is made up of 17 amino acids. CDR3 protein: CASSARDRGSWDYGYTF. The CDR3 coding sequence is TGTGCCAGCAGCGCCCGGGACAGGGGATCGTGGGACTATGGCTACACCTTC. Using reference TRBV11-3 and TRBJ1-2 for the parts outside the CDR3, the full variable domain is EAGVVQSPRYKIIEKKQPVAFWCNPISGHNTLYWYLQNLGQGPELLIRYENEEAVDDSQLPKDRFSAERLKGVDSTLKIQPAELGDSAVYLCASSARDRGSWDYGYTFGSGTRLTVV.

The V call is TRBV4-1, the J call TRBJ2-1; 7 bases agree with TRBD2. CDR1 is MGHRA and CDR2 is YSYEKL in the germline V gene. The CDR3 is 16 amino acids. The V gene end was trimmed by 4 bases and the J gene end by 3 bases; junction bases not matched to a gene: 9. The CDR3, as DNA: TGCGCCAGCAGCCCCAGAAATGGGGACTACTACAATGAGCAGTTCTTC. It specifies CASSPRNGDYYNEQFF.